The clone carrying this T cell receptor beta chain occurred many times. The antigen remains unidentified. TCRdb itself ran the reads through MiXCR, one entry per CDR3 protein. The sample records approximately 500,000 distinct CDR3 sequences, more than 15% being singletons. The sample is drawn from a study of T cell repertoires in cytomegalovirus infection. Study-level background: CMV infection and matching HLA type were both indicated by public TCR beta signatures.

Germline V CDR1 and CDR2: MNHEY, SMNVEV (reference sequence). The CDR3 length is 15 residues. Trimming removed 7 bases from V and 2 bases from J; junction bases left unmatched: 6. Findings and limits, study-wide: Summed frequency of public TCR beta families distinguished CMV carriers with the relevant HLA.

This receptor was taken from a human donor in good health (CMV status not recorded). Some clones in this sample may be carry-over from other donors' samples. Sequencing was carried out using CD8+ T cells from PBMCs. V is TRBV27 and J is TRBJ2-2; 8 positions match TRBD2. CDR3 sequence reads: CASTNSGVNTGELFF. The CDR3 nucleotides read TGTGCCAGCACCAATAGCGGGGTTAACACCGGGGAGCTGTTTTTT.